This T cell receptor beta chain originates from a study of shared clonotypes between healthy human individuals. TCRdb keeps only in-frame clones here, not all; method: immunoSEQ multiplex PCR. The sample carries about 2.2 million clones, about 92% recorded once. Study results and limitations: Generally, naive subsets (rather than memory subsets) showed larger estimated richness. With few donors, the genetic and exposure-history diversity represented was limited. Clonotype sharing among donors was thought likely to change with sequencing depth.

In regard to this clone: No antigen is known for it.

Selected positively for CCR7 and CD45RO-negative, naive CD8 cells excluded terminally differentiated effector memory CD45RA+ cells. V was cut by 4 bases and J by 5 bases, with 10 bases left in between. This CDR3 contains 13 residues. The germline CDR1 and CDR2 sequences are SGHRS and YFSETQ. The rearrangement joins TRBV5-1 to TRBJ1-5; D gene uncertain. This TCR was sampled from a man aged 18 to 29 in good health. Some clones in this sample may be carry-over from other donors' samples. The material sequenced was naive CD8+ T cells from PBMCs. The CDR3 spells CASSLSVDQPQHF. The CDR3 coding sequence is TGCGCCAGCAGCCTCAGTGTCGATCAGCCCCAGCATTTT. Combining the CDR3 with reference TRBV5-1 and TRBJ1-5 gives the whole variable domain KAGVTQTPRYLIKTRGQQVTLSCSPISGHRSVSWYQQTPGQGLQFLFEYFSETQRNKGNFPGRFSGRQFSNSRSEMNVSTLELGDSALYLCASSLSVDQPQHFGDGTRLSIL.